These T cell receptor beta chains were read from a single sample in a study of blood T cell repertoires in COVID-19. Profiling relied on immunoSEQ multiplex PCR, and the TCRdb table lists in-frame clones only, not all of them. The profile shows 120,000 to 150,000 clones, around 82% of them singletons. The sample taken for sequencing was peripheral blood. These TCRs come from a man between 60 and 75 years old with active or convalescent COVID-19. The CDR3 runs from the conserved cysteine through the conserved F or W. D genes are given only for firm matches. The size entry is marked missing in some rows and otherwise reads once, few, many or a size class.

clone size: .; D gene: .; V gene: TRBV21-1; J gene: TRBJ1-5; CDR3 DNA: TGTGCCAGCAGCAACAGGGGTCCGATAGTCCCTCAGCCCCAGCATTTT; CDR3 protein: CASSNRGPIVPQPQHF
clone size: .; D gene: TRBD2; V gene: TRBV29-1; J gene: TRBJ2-1; CDR3 DNA: TGCAGCGTTGGCGGGTCTAGCGGGAGTCTGTACAATGAGCAGTTCTTC; CDR3 protein: CSVGGSSGSLYNEQFF
clone size: .; D gene: TRBD1; V gene: TRBV18; J gene: TRBJ1-1; CDR3 DNA: TGTGCCAGCTCAAGGGACAGACTGAACACTGAAGCTTTCTTT; CDR3 protein: CASSRDRLNTEAFF
clone size: .; D gene: .; V gene: TRBV5-1; J gene: TRBJ2-7; CDR3 DNA: TGCGCCAGCAGCCGGGGGACAGCCACCGAACTTCAGAGGCACTTC; CDR3 protein: CASSRGTATELQRHF
clone size: .; D gene: TRBD2; V gene: TRBV6-5; J gene: TRBJ2-7; CDR3 DNA: TGTGCCAGCACAGACGGGGGGATAGCCTCCTACGAGCAGTACTTC; CDR3 protein: CASTDGGIASYEQYF
clone size: .; D gene: .; V gene: TRBV6-5; J gene: TRBJ1-6; CDR3 DNA: TGTGCCAGCAGGACGGGCGGGGCCAATTCACCCCTCCACTTT; CDR3 protein: CASRTGGANSPLHF
clone size: .; D gene: TRBD2; V gene: TRBV23-1; J gene: TRBJ2-2; CDR3 DNA: TGCGCCAGCAGAAGGGACTATCCCCCGAACACCGGGGAGCTGTTTTTT; CDR3 protein: CASRRDYPPNTGELFF
clone size: .; D gene: .; V gene: TRBV11-1; J gene: TRBJ2-2; CDR3 DNA: TGTGCCAGCAGCTTACGGAGGGGGCGGAACACCGGGGAGCTGTTTTTT; CDR3 protein: CASSLRRGRNTGELFF
clone size: .; D gene: .; V gene: TRBV2; J gene: TRBJ2-1; CDR3 DNA: TGTGCCAGCAGTGAAGCCCGCGGTTACAATGAGCAGTTCTTC; CDR3 protein: CASSEARGYNEQFF
clone size: .; D gene: .; V gene: TRBV27; J gene: TRBJ1-6; CDR3 DNA: TGTGCCAGCAGTTTATCGGCGGGGCTCAATTTTTCACCCCTCCACTTT; CDR3 protein: CASSLSAGLNFSPLHF
clone size: .; D gene: .; V gene: TRBV3-1/TRBV3-2; J gene: TRBJ1-1; CDR3 DNA: TGTGCCAGCAGCCGGACCGCGGGAGACACTGAAGCTTTCTTT; CDR3 protein: CASSRTAGDTEAFF
clone size: .; D gene: TRBD1; V gene: TRBV9; J gene: TRBJ1-1; CDR3 DNA: TGTGCCAGCAGCGTAGCCCCACAGGGGAAAGAAGCTTTCTTT; CDR3 protein: CASSVAPQGKEAFF
clone size: few; D gene: TRBD2; V gene: TRBV29-1; J gene: TRBJ2-1; CDR3 DNA: TGCAGCGTTTGGCTGCGGGAGAGTGACAATGAGCAGTTCTTC; CDR3 protein: CSVWLRESDNEQFF
clone size: .; D gene: .; V gene: TRBV7-3; J gene: TRBJ1-5; CDR3 DNA: TGTGCCAGCAGTGAGGGCGGGGGCAATCAGCCCCAGCATTTT; CDR3 protein: CASSEGGGNQPQHF
clone size: few; D gene: .; V gene: TRBV4-1; J gene: TRBJ2-7; CDR3 DNA: TGCGCCAGCAGCCCCGGAGAGGTCGCCTACGAGCAGTACTTC; CDR3 protein: CASSPGEVAYEQYF
clone size: .; D gene: .; V gene: TRBV9; J gene: TRBJ2-2; CDR3 DNA: TGTGCCAGCAGCGTAGTATCCACCGGGGAGCTGTTTTTT; CDR3 protein: CASSVVSTGELFF
clone size: .; D gene: .; V gene: TRBV9; J gene: TRBJ2-1; CDR3 DNA: TGTGCCAGCAGCGTATCCTCCCCAGGGGAGCAGTTCTTC; CDR3 protein: CASSVSSPGEQFF
clone size: few; D gene: .; V gene: TRBV28; J gene: TRBJ2-2; CDR3 DNA: TGTGCCAGCAGTCTTACCGGGGTCCTCACCGGGGAGCTGTTTTTT; CDR3 protein: CASSLTGVLTGELFF
clone size: .; D gene: .; V gene: TRBV20-1; J gene: TRBJ2-7; CDR3 DNA: TGCAGCGCGAGTATCGGGAGTCACCCGCTTGACGAGCAGTACTTC; CDR3 protein: CSASIGSHPLDEQYF
clone size: .; D gene: .; V gene: TRBV7-2; J gene: TRBJ2-3; CDR3 DNA: TGTGCCAGCAGCTCGGCGGGACTCAACACAGATACGCAGTATTTT; CDR3 protein: CASSSAGLNTDTQYF
clone size: few; D gene: TRBD1; V gene: TRBV5-8; J gene: TRBJ1-5; CDR3 DNA: TGTGCCAGCAGCTCGTTCAGGACAGGGAGGGGACAGCCCCAGCATTTT; CDR3 protein: CASSSFRTGRGQPQHF
clone size: .; D gene: TRBD1; V gene: TRBV27; J gene: TRBJ1-1; CDR3 DNA: TGTGCCAGCAGGACAGGGACGAACACTGAAGCTTTCTTT; CDR3 protein: CASRTGTNTEAFF
clone size: few; D gene: .; V gene: TRBV7-3; J gene: TRBJ1-1; CDR3 DNA: TGTGCCAGCAGCTTATTTACGGACACTGAAGCTTTCTTT; CDR3 protein: CASSLFTDTEAFF
clone size: few; D gene: TRBD2; V gene: TRBV2; J gene: TRBJ2-7; CDR3 DNA: TGTGCCAGCAGTGGGACTGGCCGGGAGGGGAACGAGCAGTACTTC; CDR3 protein: CASSGTGREGNEQYF
clone size: .; D gene: TRBD2; V gene: TRBV4-1; J gene: TRBJ2-1; CDR3 DNA: TGCGCCAGCAGCCAAAGGGTCGGCGGGAGAATCAACAATGAGCAGTTCTTC; CDR3 protein: CASSQRVGGRINNEQFF
clone size: .; D gene: .; V gene: TRBV18; J gene: TRBJ2-4; CDR3 DNA: TGTGCCAGCTCGGGGATGGGGCTCCCCGCCAAAAACATTCAGTACTTC; CDR3 protein: CASSGMGLPAKNIQYF
clone size: once; D gene: TRBD1; V gene: TRBV9; J gene: TRBJ1-3; CDR3 DNA: TGTGCCAGCAGCGTAGATTTACAGGGGGACACCATATATTTT; CDR3 protein: CASSVDLQGDTIYF
clone size: few; D gene: TRBD1; V gene: TRBV28; J gene: TRBJ1-1; CDR3 DNA: TGTGCCAGCAGTCGCAGGACAGGGTGGTCGTCCTTT; CDR3 protein: CASSRRTGWSSF
clone size: .; D gene: .; V gene: TRBV18; J gene: TRBJ1-1; CDR3 DNA: TGTGCCAGCTCACCAACAGTCTTCACGAACACTGAAGCTTTCTTT; CDR3 protein: CASSPTVFTNTEAFF
clone size: .; D gene: .; V gene: TRBV20-1; J gene: TRBJ1-1; CDR3 DNA: TGCAGTGCTAGTCAAAGCTTGAACACTGAAGCTTTCTTT; CDR3 protein: CSASQSLNTEAFF
clone size: .; D gene: TRBD1; V gene: TRBV6-2/TRBV6-3; J gene: TRBJ1-5; CDR3 DNA: TGTGCCAGCAGCCGGGACAGTCGGGTAATAAATCAGCCCCAGCATTTT; CDR3 protein: CASSRDSRVINQPQHF
clone size: .; D gene: .; V gene: TRBV27; J gene: TRBJ2-1; CDR3 DNA: TGTGCCAGCCTCGGGCAGGGGCACAATGAGCAGTTCTTC; CDR3 protein: CASLGQGHNEQFF
clone size: .; D gene: TRBD1; V gene: TRBV5-1; J gene: TRBJ1-3; CDR3 DNA: TGCGCCAGCAGCGAGGGGGCAGGGGGACTAGCTGGAAACACCATATATTTT; CDR3 protein: CASSEGAGGLAGNTIYF